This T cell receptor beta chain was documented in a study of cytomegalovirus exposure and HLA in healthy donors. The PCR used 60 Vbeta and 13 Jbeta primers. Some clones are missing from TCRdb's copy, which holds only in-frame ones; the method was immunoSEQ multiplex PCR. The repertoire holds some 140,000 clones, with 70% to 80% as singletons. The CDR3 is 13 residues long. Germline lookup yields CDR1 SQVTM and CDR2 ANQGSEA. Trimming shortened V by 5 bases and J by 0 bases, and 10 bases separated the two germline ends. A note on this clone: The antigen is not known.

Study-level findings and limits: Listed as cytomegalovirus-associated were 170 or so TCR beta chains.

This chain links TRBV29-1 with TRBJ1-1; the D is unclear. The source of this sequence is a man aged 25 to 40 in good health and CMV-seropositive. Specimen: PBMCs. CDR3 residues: CSVLRRMNTEAFF. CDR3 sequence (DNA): TGCAGCGTTCTACGCCGCATGAACACTGAAGCTTTCTTT.